The present T cell receptor (beta chain) was sequenced within a study of CD8 T cells in Susac syndrome. Points from the study as a whole: In total CD8+ repertoires, roughly 15 Susac-specific public clones were found, and five in CD8+ TEMRA repertoires. Maximal CD8+ clonal expansion in Susac was observed within TEMRA cells and among active patients.

With random hexamers, 0.5 to 1 ug RNA was reverse transcribed. MiXCR, run by TCRdb on the immunoSEQ multiplex PCR reads, gives a single entry per CDR3 protein. This table has about 140,000 distinct CDR3 sequences, approximately 95% appearing once. The CDR3 is 11 amino acids. The V and J ends lost 2 bases and 12 bases respectively, with 8 bases between them. The germline gives CDR1 MNHEY, CDR2 SVGEGT. CD8+ and CD4+ T cells from blood underwent TCR beta sequencing. Points on this clonotype: Its antigen is undetermined.

The clonotype comes from a human donor with Susac syndrome. Sequencing used CD8+ T cells from PBMCs. The chain joins TRBV6-2 or TRBV6-3 to TRBJ2-1; D is possibly TRBD2 (5 bases). The CDR3 DNA follows: TGTGCCAGCAGTTACCTAGCTGGGCAGTTCTTC. Translating gives CASSYLAGQFF.